Presented here are 7 T cell receptor beta chains from one specimen sequenced in a study of shared clonotypes between healthy human individuals. Assay: immunoSEQ multiplex PCR; the TCRdb copy retains only in-frame clones and omits some. The table includes some 320,000 clones, over 75% detected once. Sequenced: memory CD8+ T cells sorted from blood. The subset: CD45RO+ cells pooled with CCR7-negative TemRA cells. The receptors stem from a man aged 18 to 30 in good health.

This clone was observed a single time. The genes are TRBV27 and TRBJ2-1; 7 bases align to TRBD1. Per the germline V gene, CDR1 is MNHEY and CDR2 is SMNVEV (reference sequence). CDR3 length: 17 amino acids. Trimming at V came to 2 bases and at J to 8 bases, leaving 15 bases not matched to a gene. CDR3 DNA: TGTGCCAGCAGTTTACCCCAGGCTTTAGGGGGCGGCGATGAGCAGTTCTTC. Its protein is CASSLPQALGGGDEQFF.

The chain carries TRBV27 and TRBJ1-6, with D tentatively TRBD1 (5 bases). The CDR3 sequence is 15 residues long. The V and J ends lost 2 bases and 6 bases respectively, with 11 bases between them. In germline, CDR1 is MNHEY, CDR2 SMNVEV (reference sequence). The CDR3 DNA follows: TGTGCCAGCAGTTTAAGGGGCTCTGGTAATTCACCCCTCCACTTT. Translated, it gives CASSLRGSGNSPLHF.

CDR3 nucleotide sequence: TGCGCCAGCAGCCATATCGTCGGCGACCCTAACGGCTACACCTTC. Protein: CASSHIVGDPNGYTF. The chain has TRBV4-3 and TRBJ1-2; D uncertain. In germline, CDR1 is LGHNA, CDR2 YSLEER. This CDR3 comprises 15 residues. V was clipped by 3 bases and J by 8 bases, with 19 bases between them.

The chain carries TRBV11-2 and TRBJ1-5, with TRBD1 as a possible D gene (5 bases). CDR3 length: 15 residues. V lost 0 bases, J lost 1 base, and 7 bases lay in between. Germline-derived CDR1 and CDR2 are SGHAT and FQNNGV. The CDR3 DNA reads as TGTGCCAGCAGCTTAGATTGGGACAGCAATCAGCCCCAGCATTTT. It codes for CASSLDWDSNQPQHF.

The chain carries TRBV28 and TRBJ1-2; no definite D call. The CDR3 consists of 14 residues. Deletions cut 2 bases from V and 4 bases from J, with 11 bases between. Germline V gene lookup returns CDR1 MDHEN and CDR2 SYDVKM. CDR3 region: CASSLAGIIYGYTF. CDR3 coding DNA: TGTGCCAGCAGTTTAGCGGGTATCATCTATGGCTACACCTTC.

The J gene is TRBJ1-1, the V gene TRBV28; the match to TRBD1 covers 7 bases. Trimming removed 2 bases from V and 8 bases from J; junction bases left unmatched: 2. CDR1 and CDR2 from the germline V gene are MDHEN and SYDVKM. This CDR3 has 12 residues. The CDR3 reads CASSLPQGEAFF. The CDR3 DNA reads TGTGCCAGCAGTTTACCACAGGGGGAAGCTTTCTTT.

CDR3 in DNA: TGTGCCATCAGTGCAGGAGGGTACACTGAAGCTTTCTTT. Translating gives CAISAGGYTEAFF. This chain uses TRBV10-3 with TRBJ1-1; D remains ambiguous. The CDR3 loop spans 13 amino acids. The ends were cut back, 4 bases at V and 3 bases at J, with 9 bases in the middle. Germline-derived CDR1 and CDR2 are ENHRY and SYGVKD.